The 6 T cell receptor beta chains in this list originate from one sample, sequenced in a study of blood T cells in healthy people across ages. Next came a second PCR, run for about 7 to 12 cycles, which used a sample-barcoded 5' primer along with a J-beta primer mix. TCRdb itself ran the 5' RACE reads through MiXCR, one entry per CDR3 protein. The repertoire holds 1.5 million to 2 million distinct CDR3 sequences, with roughly 27% as singletons. Sequenced material: blood. These receptors were collected from a woman in her twenties or thirties in good health.

This clonotype showed up many times. The chain has TRBV5-1 and TRBJ2-1; a weak D match, TRBD2 (5 bases). The V end lost 0 bases, the J end lost 8 bases, and 15 bases lay between the germline ends. The CDR3 spans 15 residues. Germline V CDR1 and CDR2: SGHRS, YFSETQ. The CDR3 sequence: CASSLAGESPHEQFF. In DNA form, the CDR3 reads TGCGCCAGCAGCTTGGCCGGGGAGAGCCCCCATGAGCAGTTCTTC.

The rearrangement links TRBV30 to TRBJ2-5; D may be TRBD1 or TRBD2 (5 bases each). The tail of the sequence fits TRBJ2-7 better, so the J call may be wrong. This CDR3 spans 14 amino acids. The germline CDR1 and CDR2 sequences are GTSNPN and SVGIG (reference sequence). The CDR3 protein is CAWSPGDGRYEQYF. In nucleotides, the CDR3 is TGTGCCTGGAGTCCCGGGGACGGGCGGTACGAGCAGTACTTC.

The chain carries TRBV5-1 and TRBJ1-2, with D uncertain. V dropped 5 bases and J dropped 13 bases, with 21 bases sitting between them. The CDR3 contains 13 residues. Germline values: CDR1 SGHRS, CDR2 YFSETQ. CDR3 amino acids: CASSRAPGEQCTF. The CDR3 DNA follows: TGCGCCAGCAGTCGTGCCCCTGGGGAACAGTGCACCTTC.

Turning to this clonotype: A much larger clone differs by one base, so this may be a read error. The J gene is TRBJ2-1, the V gene TRBV20-1, with 10 bases matching TRBD2. The better agreement between TRBJ2-7 and the DNA end casts doubt on the J call. The CDR3 is made up of 16 amino acids. Germline V gene sequence: CDR1 DFQATT, CDR2 SNEGSKA (reference sequence). CDR3: CSAFSLAGEHYNEQYF. The CDR3 region has the DNA TGCAGTGCCTTTTCTCTAGCGGGAGAACACTACAATGAGCAGTACTTC.

The genes are TRBV14 and TRBJ2-1, with 7 nucleotides matching TRBD2. Germline-derived CDR1 and CDR2 are SGHDN and FVKESK. After removal of 4 bases from V and 8 bases from J, the junction contained 11 bases not matched to a gene. The CDR3 has 15 amino acids. CDR3 DNA: TGTGCCAGCAGCCCGTTAGGCGGGAGAGGCGATGAGCAGTTCTTC. This gives the protein CASSPLGGRGDEQFF.

This clonotype was recorded many times. The chain has TRBV7-6 and TRBJ2-1; possibly TRBD1 for D (5 bases). Germline V gene sequence: CDR1 SGHVS, CDR2 FNYEAQ. The CDR3 length is 16 residues. V gave up 1 base and J gave up 10 bases, with 20 bases separating them. The DNA of the CDR3 is TGTGCCAGCAGCTTAGTGGTCAGCGCCGTCCCAGGGGAGCAGTTCTTC. It translates to CASSLVVSAVPGEQFF.